This record covers a single TCR beta chain. What it binds is not known. These data belong to a study of cytomegalovirus exposure and HLA in healthy donors. General study findings and limits: Usually a TCR sequence was rare, but some public TCRs were found in many donors.

Sequencing was performed with immunoSEQ multiplex PCR; in TCRdb, only in-frame clones are kept and a portion is missing. The top ten clones hold 3% of a sample with roughly 150,000 clones, 88% of them seen once. CDR1 and CDR2 from the germline V gene are SQVTM and ANQGSEA. The CDR3 runs 14 residues. V lost 6 bases and J 0 bases, leaving 12 bases between the germline ends. The sample comprised PBMCs. This chain connects TRBV29-1 to TRBJ2-1; no firm D call. The clonotype was recovered from a man aged 18 to 30 in good health and CMV-seronegative. CDR3: CSVAFTGSYNEQFF. The CDR3 DNA sequence: TGCAGCGTAGCATTCACGGGCTCCTACAATGAGCAGTTCTTC.